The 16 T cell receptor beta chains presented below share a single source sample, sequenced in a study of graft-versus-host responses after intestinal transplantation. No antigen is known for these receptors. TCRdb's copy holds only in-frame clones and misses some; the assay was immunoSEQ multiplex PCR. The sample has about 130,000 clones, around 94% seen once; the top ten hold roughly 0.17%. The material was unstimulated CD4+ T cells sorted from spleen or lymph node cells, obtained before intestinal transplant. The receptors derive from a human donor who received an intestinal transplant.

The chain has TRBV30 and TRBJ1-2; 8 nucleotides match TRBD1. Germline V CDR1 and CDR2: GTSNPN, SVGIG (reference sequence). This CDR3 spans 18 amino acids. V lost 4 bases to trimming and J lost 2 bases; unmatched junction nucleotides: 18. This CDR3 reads CAWIRRGTGSLKNYGYTF. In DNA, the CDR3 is TGTGCCTGGATTCGAAGAGGGACAGGCTCCTTGAAAAACTATGGCTACACCTTC. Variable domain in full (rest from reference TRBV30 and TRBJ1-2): SQTIHQWPATLVQPVGSPLSLECTVEGTSNPNLYWYRQAAGRGLQLLFYSVGIGQISSEVPQNLSASRPQDRQFILSSKKLLLSDSGFYLCAWIRRGTGSLKNYGYTFGSGTRLTVV.

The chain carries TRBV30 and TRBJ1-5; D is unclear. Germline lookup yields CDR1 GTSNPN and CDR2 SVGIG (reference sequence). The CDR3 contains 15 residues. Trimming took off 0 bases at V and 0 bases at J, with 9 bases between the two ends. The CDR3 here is CAWSVTGYSNQPQHF. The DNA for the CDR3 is TGTGCCTGGAGTGTGACCGGTTATAGCAATCAGCCCCAGCATTTT. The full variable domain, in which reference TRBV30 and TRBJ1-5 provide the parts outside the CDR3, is SQTIHQWPATLVQPVGSPLSLECTVEGTSNPNLYWYRQAAGRGLQLLFYSVGIGQISSEVPQNLSASRPQDRQFILSSKKLLLSDSGFYLCAWSVTGYSNQPQHFGDGTRLSIL.

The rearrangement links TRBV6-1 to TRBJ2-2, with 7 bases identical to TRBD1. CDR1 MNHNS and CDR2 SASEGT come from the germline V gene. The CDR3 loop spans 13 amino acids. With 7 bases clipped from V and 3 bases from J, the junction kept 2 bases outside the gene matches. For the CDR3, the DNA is TGTGCCAGCACGGACAGGCACACCGGGGAGCTGTTTTTT. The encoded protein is CASTDRHTGELFF.

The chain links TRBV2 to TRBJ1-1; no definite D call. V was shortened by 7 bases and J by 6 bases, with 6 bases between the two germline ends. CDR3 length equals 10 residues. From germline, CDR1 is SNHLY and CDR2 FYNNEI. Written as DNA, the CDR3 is TGTGCCAGCAAATCCGCTGAAGCTTTCTTT. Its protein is CASKSAEAFF.

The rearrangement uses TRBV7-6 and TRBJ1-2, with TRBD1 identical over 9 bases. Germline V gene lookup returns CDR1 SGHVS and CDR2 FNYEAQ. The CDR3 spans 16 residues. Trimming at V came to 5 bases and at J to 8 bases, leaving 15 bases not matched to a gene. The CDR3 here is CASSLVSGTGLGGYTF. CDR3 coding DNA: TGTGCCAGCAGCCTGGTTTCCGGGACAGGGTTGGGCGGCTACACCTTC. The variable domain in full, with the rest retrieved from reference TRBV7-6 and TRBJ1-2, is GAGVSQSPRYKVTKRGQDVALRCDPISGHVSLYWYRQALGQGPEFLTYFNYEAQQDKSGLPNDRFSAERPEGSISTLTIQRTEQRDSAMYRCASSLVSGTGLGGYTFGSGTRLTVV.

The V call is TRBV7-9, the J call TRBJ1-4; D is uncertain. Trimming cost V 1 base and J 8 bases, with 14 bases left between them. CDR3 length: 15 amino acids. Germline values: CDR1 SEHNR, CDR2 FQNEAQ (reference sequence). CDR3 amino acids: CASSLDRGSREKLFF. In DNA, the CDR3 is TGTGCCAGCAGCTTAGACCGGGGATCTCGGGAAAAACTGTTTTTT.

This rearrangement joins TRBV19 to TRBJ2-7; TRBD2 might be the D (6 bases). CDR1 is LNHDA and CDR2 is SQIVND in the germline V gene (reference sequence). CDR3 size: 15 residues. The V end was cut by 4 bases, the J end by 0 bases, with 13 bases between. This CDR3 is CASSTRDSRSYEQYF. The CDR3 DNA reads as TGTGCCAGTAGTACCCGGGACTCCCGCTCCTACGAGCAGTACTTC.

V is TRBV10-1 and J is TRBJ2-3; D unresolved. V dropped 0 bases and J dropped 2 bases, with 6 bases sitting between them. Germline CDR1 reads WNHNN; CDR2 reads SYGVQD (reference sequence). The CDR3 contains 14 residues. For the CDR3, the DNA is TGCGCCAGCAGTGAGTCAGGAGCCACAGATACGCAGTATTTT. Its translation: CASSESGATDTQYF.

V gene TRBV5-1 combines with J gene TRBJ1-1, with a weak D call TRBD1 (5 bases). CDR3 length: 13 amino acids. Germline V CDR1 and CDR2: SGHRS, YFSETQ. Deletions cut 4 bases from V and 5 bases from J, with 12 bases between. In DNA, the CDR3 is TGCGCCAGCAGCGCAACGACAGATACTGAAGCTTTCTTT. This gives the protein CASSATTDTEAFF. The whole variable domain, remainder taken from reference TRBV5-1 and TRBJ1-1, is KAGVTQTPRYLIKTRGQQVTLSCSPISGHRSVSWYQQTPGQGLQFLFEYFSETQRNKGNFPGRFSGRQFSNSRSEMNVSTLELGDSALYLCASSATTDTEAFFGQGTRLTVV.

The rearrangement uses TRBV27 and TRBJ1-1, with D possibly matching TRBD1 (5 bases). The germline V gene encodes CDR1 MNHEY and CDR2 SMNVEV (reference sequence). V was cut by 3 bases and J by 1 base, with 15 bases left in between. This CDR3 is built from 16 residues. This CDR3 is CASSFPQTEPNTEAFF. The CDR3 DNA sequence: TGTGCCAGCAGTTTTCCCCAGACAGAACCGAACACTGAAGCTTTCTTT.

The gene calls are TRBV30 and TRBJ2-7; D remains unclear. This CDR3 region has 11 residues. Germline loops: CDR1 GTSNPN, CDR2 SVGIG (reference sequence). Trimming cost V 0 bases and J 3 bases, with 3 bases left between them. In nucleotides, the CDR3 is TGTGCCTGGAGTGTTTACTACGAGCAGTACTTC. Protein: CAWSVYYEQYF.

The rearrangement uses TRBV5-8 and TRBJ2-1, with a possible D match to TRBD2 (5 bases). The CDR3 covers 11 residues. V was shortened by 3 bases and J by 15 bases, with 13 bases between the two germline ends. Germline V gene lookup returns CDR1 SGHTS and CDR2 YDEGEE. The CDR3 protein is CASSSDSLPFF. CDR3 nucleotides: TGTGCCAGCAGCTCGGACTCCCTCCCGTTCTTC.

The CDR3 is CASSLQQGGYNEQFF. CDR3 in DNA: TGTGCCAGCAGCTTACAACAGGGGGGCTACAATGAGCAGTTCTTC. The V and J genes are TRBV7-3 and TRBJ2-1, with 8 bases that match TRBD1. This CDR3 has 15 residues. The germline CDR1 and CDR2 sequences are SGHTA and FQGTGA. The trim removed 2 bases at V and 3 bases at J, leaving 3 bases unmatched.

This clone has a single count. The CDR3 bases are TGTGCCAGCAGTACCAAGACCCCTCAAAGAGAGCAGTTCTTC. It specifies CASSTKTPQREQFF. The chain couples TRBV6-5 to TRBJ2-1; no clear D. Trimming pared 5 bases from V and 10 bases from J, leaving 18 bases between. Looked up from germline, CDR1 is MNHEY and CDR2 is SVGAGI. This CDR3 is 14 amino acids long.

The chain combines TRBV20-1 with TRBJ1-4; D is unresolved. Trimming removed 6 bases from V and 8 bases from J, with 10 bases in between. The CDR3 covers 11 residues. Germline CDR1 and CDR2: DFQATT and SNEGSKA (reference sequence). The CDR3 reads CSARKGEKLFF. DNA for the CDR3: TGCAGTGCCCGAAAGGGCGAAAAACTGTTTTTT.

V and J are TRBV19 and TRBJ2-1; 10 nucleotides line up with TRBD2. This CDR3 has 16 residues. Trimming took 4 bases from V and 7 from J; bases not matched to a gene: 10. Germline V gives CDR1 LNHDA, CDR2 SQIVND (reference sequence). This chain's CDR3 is CASSKLAGGPQNEQFF. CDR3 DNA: TGTGCCAGTAGTAAGTTAGCGGGGGGACCTCAAAATGAGCAGTTCTTC.